The rows below give T cell receptor beta chains drawn from one sample of a study of a mutant IDH1 vaccine in newly diagnosed glioma. These TCRs' antigens remain unknown. Measured with immunoSEQ multiplex PCR; TCRdb has only the in-frame clones, and not every one. The repertoire holds approximately 39,000 clones, with more than 80% as singletons. The sample in question was PBMCs, obtained from a glioma patient whose treatment included an IDH1 peptide vaccine. Receptor source: a man aged 40-50 years with glioma. The CDR3 runs from the conserved cysteine through the conserved F or W. The D gene is left open where the match is weak. For some rows the clone size is stated as once, few or many, or as a class when expanded; others skip it.

abundance: -
v_gene: TRBV7-9
d_gene: -
j_gene: TRBJ2-3
CDR3nt: TGTGCCAGCAGCCTACACGGGGCCACAGATACGCAGTATTTT
CDR3aa: CASSLHGATDTQYF

abundance: -
v_gene: TRBV28
d_gene: -
j_gene: TRBJ1-2
CDR3nt: TGTGCCAGCCTAGAAACGGGCCGGAGCTACACCTTC
CDR3aa: CASLETGRSYTF

abundance: -
v_gene: TRBV9
d_gene: -
j_gene: TRBJ2-5
CDR3nt: TGTGCCAGCAGCTCTAGCTCTTGGACTCTACCACAAGAGACCCAGTACTTC
CDR3aa: CASSSSSWTLPQETQYF

abundance: -
v_gene: TRBV15
d_gene: TRBD1
j_gene: TRBJ2-7
CDR3nt: TGTGCCACCAACTCGGGACAGGGCCACGAGCAGTACTTC
CDR3aa: CATNSGQGHEQYF

abundance: -
v_gene: TRBV28
d_gene: -
j_gene: TRBJ2-4
CDR3nt: TGTGCCAGCACCACGGGGACGTTAGCCAAAAACATTCAGTACTTC
CDR3aa: CASTTGTLAKNIQYF

abundance: once
v_gene: TRBV29-1
d_gene: -
j_gene: TRBJ2-3
CDR3nt: TGCAGCGTTGTAAACAGGGGCACAGATACGCAGTATTTT
CDR3aa: CSVVNRGTDTQYF

abundance: -
v_gene: TRBV5-1
d_gene: -
j_gene: TRBJ2-4
CDR3nt: TGCGCCAGCAGCACCCGGACTCAAAACATTCAGTACTTC
CDR3aa: CASSTRTQNIQYF

abundance: -
v_gene: TRBV19
d_gene: TRBD2
j_gene: TRBJ2-7
CDR3nt: TGTGCCAGTAGTCTCACTAGCGCGGACGACTACGAGCAGTACTTC
CDR3aa: CASSLTSADDYEQYF

abundance: -
v_gene: TRBV29-1
d_gene: -
j_gene: TRBJ2-1
CDR3nt: TGCAGCGTTGAGACCCCCACGCAAGCGGTAAGAGATGAGCAGTTCTTC
CDR3aa: CSVETPTQAVRDEQFF

abundance: -
v_gene: TRBV2
d_gene: -
j_gene: TRBJ1-5
CDR3nt: TGTGCCAGCAGTGAAGGGAAAGCTTACAATCAGCCCCAGCATTTT
CDR3aa: CASSEGKAYNQPQHF

abundance: -
v_gene: TRBV7-2
d_gene: -
j_gene: TRBJ1-5
CDR3nt: TGTGCCAGCAGCTTAATTTGGGGTAGCAATCAGCCCCAGCATTTT
CDR3aa: CASSLIWGSNQPQHF

abundance: -
v_gene: TRBV30
d_gene: -
j_gene: TRBJ1-4
CDR3nt: TGTGCCTGGAGTGTTTTGGGGCTCGATGAAAAACTGTTTTTT
CDR3aa: CAWSVLGLDEKLFF

abundance: -
v_gene: TRBV7-5
d_gene: -
j_gene: TRBJ2-2
CDR3nt: TGTGCCAGAAGCTTAGACAGGCCCTGGGACCGGGGAGCTGTTTTT
CDR3aa: CARSLDRPWDRGAVF

abundance: few
v_gene: TRBV4-1
d_gene: -
j_gene: TRBJ1-2
CDR3nt: TGCGCCAGCAGCCAAGGGTATGGCTACACCTTC
CDR3aa: CASSQGYGYTF

abundance: -
v_gene: TRBV4-2
d_gene: TRBD2
j_gene: TRBJ2-2
CDR3nt: TGTGCCAGCAGCCCATGGACTAGCGGAGGAACCGGGGAGCTGTTTTTT
CDR3aa: CASSPWTSGGTGELFF

abundance: -
v_gene: TRBV6-4
d_gene: TRBD2
j_gene: TRBJ2-5
CDR3nt: TGTGCCAGCAGCCGGACTAGCGGGGGGGCAGAGACCCAGTACTTC
CDR3aa: CASSRTSGGAETQYF

abundance: -
v_gene: TRBV29-1
d_gene: TRBD1
j_gene: TRBJ1-2
CDR3nt: TGCAGCGTTAGACAGGGGGCTAACTATGGCTACACCTTC
CDR3aa: CSVRQGANYGYTF

abundance: -
v_gene: TRBV7-2
d_gene: TRBD1
j_gene: TRBJ2-2
CDR3nt: TGTGCCAGCAGCCTAACGACAGGGGCGAACGGGGAGCTGTTTTTT
CDR3aa: CASSLTTGANGELFF

abundance: -
v_gene: TRBV19
d_gene: TRBD1
j_gene: TRBJ1-6
CDR3nt: TGTGCCAGTAGTACCCTGACAGGGGGCGGGAGTTCACCCCTCCACTTT
CDR3aa: CASSTLTGGGSSPLHF

abundance: -
v_gene: TRBV25-1
d_gene: TRBD1
j_gene: TRBJ2-7
CDR3nt: TGTGCCAGCAGGCTTTTTTCCGGGACAGTGACCTACGAGCAGTACTTC
CDR3aa: CASRLFSGTVTYEQYF

abundance: -
v_gene: TRBV7-8
d_gene: TRBD2
j_gene: TRBJ2-7
CDR3nt: TGTGCCAGCAGCTCTGCACTAGCGGGCTCCTACGAGCAGTACTTC
CDR3aa: CASSSALAGSYEQYF

abundance: -
v_gene: TRBV5-1
d_gene: -
j_gene: TRBJ2-3
CDR3nt: TGCGCCAGCAGTTTCTTCGGAAGCGGGTCCTCAGATACGCAGTATTTT
CDR3aa: CASSFFGSGSSDTQYF

abundance: -
v_gene: TRBV7-9
d_gene: -
j_gene: TRBJ1-5
CDR3nt: TGTGCCAGCCGGGACAATAATCAGCCCCAGCATTTT
CDR3aa: CASRDNNQPQHF

abundance: -
v_gene: TRBV19
d_gene: -
j_gene: TRBJ2-1
CDR3nt: TGTGCCAGTAGTAGGGGGGTAGCTCTCAACTACAATGAGCAGTTCTTC
CDR3aa: CASSRGVALNYNEQFF

abundance: few
v_gene: TRBV28
d_gene: -
j_gene: TRBJ1-1
CDR3nt: TGTGCCAGCAGTATCTCCGCCACGAACACTGAAGCTTTCTTT
CDR3aa: CASSISATNTEAFF

abundance: -
v_gene: TRBV19
d_gene: -
j_gene: TRBJ1-6
CDR3nt: TGTGCCAGTAATGACAATCGCGATTCACCCCTCCACTTT
CDR3aa: CASNDNRDSPLHF

abundance: once
v_gene: TRBV30
d_gene: TRBD1
j_gene: TRBJ1-2
CDR3nt: TGTGCCTGGAGTGTTGTTCGGACCCCGGGACAGTATGGCTACACCTTC
CDR3aa: CAWSVVRTPGQYGYTF

abundance: -
v_gene: TRBV2
d_gene: -
j_gene: TRBJ1-2
CDR3nt: TGTGCCAGCAAGACAGGTCTGGCTAACTATGGCTACACCTTC
CDR3aa: CASKTGLANYGYTF

abundance: once
v_gene: TRBV2
d_gene: -
j_gene: TRBJ2-3
CDR3nt: TGTGCCAGCAGTGAGTTGACAACTAGCACAGATACGCAGTATTTT
CDR3aa: CASSELTTSTDTQYF

abundance: -
v_gene: TRBV28
d_gene: -
j_gene: TRBJ1-2
CDR3nt: TGTGCCAGCAGTTCAGACAGCTCTGGCTACACCTTC
CDR3aa: CASSSDSSGYTF

abundance: -
v_gene: TRBV10-3
d_gene: TRBD1
j_gene: TRBJ2-7
CDR3nt: TGTGCCATCAGCCCGGTGGGACAGGGTGGCTCCTACGAGCAGTACTTC
CDR3aa: CAISPVGQGGSYEQYF

abundance: -
v_gene: TRBV9
d_gene: -
j_gene: TRBJ2-3
CDR3nt: TGTGCCAGCAGCGTACAAGCGGGTCTAACCACAGATACGCAGTATTTT
CDR3aa: CASSVQAGLTTDTQYF

abundance: -
v_gene: TRBV28
d_gene: -
j_gene: TRBJ1-4
CDR3nt: TGTGCCAGCAGTTTATCCGTAAATGAAAAACTGTTTTTT
CDR3aa: CASSLSVNEKLFF

abundance: -
v_gene: TRBV6-6
d_gene: TRBD1
j_gene: TRBJ2-4
CDR3nt: TGTGCCAGCAGTCACCCCGGGACAGGGTCTCAAAACATTCAGTACTTC
CDR3aa: CASSHPGTGSQNIQYF

abundance: once
v_gene: TRBV11-3
d_gene: TRBD2
j_gene: TRBJ2-2
CDR3nt: TGTGCCAGCAGCTCGTTTTTCGGGACTAGAGGCGCCGGGGAGCTGTTTTTT
CDR3aa: CASSSFFGTRGAGELFF

abundance: -
v_gene: TRBV7-6
d_gene: -
j_gene: TRBJ1-1
CDR3nt: TGTGCCAGCAGCTTACGGGGCAGGAACACTGAAGCTTTCTTT
CDR3aa: CASSLRGRNTEAFF

abundance: -
v_gene: TRBV7-8
d_gene: TRBD1
j_gene: TRBJ1-2
CDR3nt: TGTGCCAGCAGCTTACGACAGGGGTTAGGAGCTAACTATGGCTACACCTTC
CDR3aa: CASSLRQGLGANYGYTF

abundance: -
v_gene: TRBV7-2
d_gene: TRBD1
j_gene: TRBJ2-3
CDR3nt: TGTGCCAGCACTAAGGACAGGGTTGGAGATACGCAGTATTTT
CDR3aa: CASTKDRVGDTQYF

abundance: -
v_gene: TRBV10-3
d_gene: -
j_gene: TRBJ2-1
CDR3nt: TGTGCCATTAGGCAGGGGAGCTCCTACAATGAGCAGTTCTTC
CDR3aa: CAIRQGSSYNEQFF

abundance: -
v_gene: TRBV30
d_gene: -
j_gene: TRBJ2-2
CDR3nt: TGTGCCTGGCAACAGTACACCGGGGAGCTGTTTTTT
CDR3aa: CAWQQYTGELFF

abundance: -
v_gene: TRBV7-6
d_gene: TRBD1
j_gene: TRBJ1-5
CDR3nt: TGTGCCAGCAGCTTAGTGGGGGACAGGGAACAGGATCAGCCCCAGCATTTT
CDR3aa: CASSLVGDREQDQPQHF

abundance: -
v_gene: TRBV6-5
d_gene: -
j_gene: TRBJ1-5
CDR3nt: TGTGCCAGCAGCAACCGACTCTCTCGCAATCAGCCCCAGCATTTT
CDR3aa: CASSNRLSRNQPQHF

abundance: -
v_gene: TRBV27
d_gene: TRBD2
j_gene: TRBJ2-1
CDR3nt: TGTGCCAGCAGTTTATCAGGCGGGAGGAGAGGTGAGCAGTTCTTC
CDR3aa: CASSLSGGRRGEQFF

abundance: -
v_gene: TRBV4-3
d_gene: -
j_gene: TRBJ1-2
CDR3nt: TGCGCCAGCAGCCAAGATAGGGGGGCTAACTATGGCTACACCTTC
CDR3aa: CASSQDRGANYGYTF

abundance: -
v_gene: TRBV5-4
d_gene: -
j_gene: TRBJ2-7
CDR3nt: TGTGCCAGCAGCTTTAGCGGCGAGCAGTACTTC
CDR3aa: CASSFSGEQYF

abundance: -
v_gene: TRBV6-5
d_gene: -
j_gene: TRBJ1-1
CDR3nt: TGTGCCAGCAGAGAAACAGGTATGAACACTGAAGCTTTCTTT
CDR3aa: CASRETGMNTEAFF

abundance: -
v_gene: TRBV25-1
d_gene: -
j_gene: TRBJ2-7
CDR3nt: TGTGCCAGCAGTGGTAGCGGATCCTACGAGCAGTACTTC
CDR3aa: CASSGSGSYEQYF

abundance: -
v_gene: TRBV6-6
d_gene: TRBD1
j_gene: TRBJ1-1
CDR3nt: TGTGCCAGCAGCCTAACAGGGGCAGGTGAAGCTTTCTTT
CDR3aa: CASSLTGAGEAFF